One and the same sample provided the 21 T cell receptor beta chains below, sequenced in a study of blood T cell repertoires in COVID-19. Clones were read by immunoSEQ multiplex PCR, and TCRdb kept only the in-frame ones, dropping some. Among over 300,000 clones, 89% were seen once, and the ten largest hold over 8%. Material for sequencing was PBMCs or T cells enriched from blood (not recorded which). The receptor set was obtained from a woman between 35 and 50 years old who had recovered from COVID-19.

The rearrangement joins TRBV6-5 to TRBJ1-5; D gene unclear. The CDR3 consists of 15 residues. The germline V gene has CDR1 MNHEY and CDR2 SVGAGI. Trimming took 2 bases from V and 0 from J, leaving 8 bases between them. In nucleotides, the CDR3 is TGTGCCAGCAGTTACAACAGTTATAGCAATCAGCCCCAGCATTTT. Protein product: CASSYNSYSNQPQHF.

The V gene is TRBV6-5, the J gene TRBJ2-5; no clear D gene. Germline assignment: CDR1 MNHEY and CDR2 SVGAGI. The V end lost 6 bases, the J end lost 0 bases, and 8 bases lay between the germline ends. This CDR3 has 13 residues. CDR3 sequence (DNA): TGTGCCAGCAGCTTCGACTACCAAGAGACCCAGTACTTC. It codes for CASSFDYQETQYF.

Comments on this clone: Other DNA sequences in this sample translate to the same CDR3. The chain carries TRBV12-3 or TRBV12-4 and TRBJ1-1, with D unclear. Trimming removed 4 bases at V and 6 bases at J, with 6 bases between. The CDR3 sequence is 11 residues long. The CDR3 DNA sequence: TGTGCCAGCAGTTCCCTGTCTGAAGCTTTCTTT. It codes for CASSSLSEAFF.

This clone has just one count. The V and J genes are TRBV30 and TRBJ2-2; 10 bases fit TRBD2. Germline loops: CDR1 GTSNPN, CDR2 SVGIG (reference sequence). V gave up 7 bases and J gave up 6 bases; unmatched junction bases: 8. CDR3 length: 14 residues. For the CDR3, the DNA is TGTGCCTCCCCGGCTAGCGGGAGCCCCGGGGAGCTGTTTTTT. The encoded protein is CASPASGSPGELFF.

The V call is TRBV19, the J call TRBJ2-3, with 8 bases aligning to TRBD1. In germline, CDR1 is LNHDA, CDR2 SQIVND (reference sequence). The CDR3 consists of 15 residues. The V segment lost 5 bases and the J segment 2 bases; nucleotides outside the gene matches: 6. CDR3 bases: TGTGCCAGTAGTCCGGACAGGGTGGACACAGATACGCAGTATTTT. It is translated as CASSPDRVDTDTQYF.

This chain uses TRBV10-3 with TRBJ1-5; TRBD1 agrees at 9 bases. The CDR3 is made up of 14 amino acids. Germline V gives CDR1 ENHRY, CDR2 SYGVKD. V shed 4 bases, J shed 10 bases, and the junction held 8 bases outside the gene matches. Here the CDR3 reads CAISGGGQGEPQHF. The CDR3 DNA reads TGTGCCATCAGTGGGGGGGGACAGGGCGAACCCCAGCATTTT.

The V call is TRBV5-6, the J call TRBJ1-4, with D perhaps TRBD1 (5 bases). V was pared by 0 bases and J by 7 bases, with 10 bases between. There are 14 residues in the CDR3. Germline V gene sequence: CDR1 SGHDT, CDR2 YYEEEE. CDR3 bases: TGTGCCAGCAGCTTGGGACAGAGAGCTGAAAAACTGTTTTTT. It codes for CASSLGQRAEKLFF.

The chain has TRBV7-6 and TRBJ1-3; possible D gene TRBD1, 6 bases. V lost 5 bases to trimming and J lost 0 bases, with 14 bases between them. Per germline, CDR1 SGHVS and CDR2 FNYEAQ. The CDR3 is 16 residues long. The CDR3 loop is CASSPSTGRSGNTIYF. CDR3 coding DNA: TGTGCCAGCAGCCCTTCGACAGGACGCTCTGGAAACACCATATATTTT.

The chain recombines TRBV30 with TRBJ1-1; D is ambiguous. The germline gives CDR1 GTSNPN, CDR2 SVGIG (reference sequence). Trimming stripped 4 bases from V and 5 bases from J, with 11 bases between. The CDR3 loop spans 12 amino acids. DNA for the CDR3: TGTGCCTGGATGAAGGCGGCAACTGAAGCTTTCTTT. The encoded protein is CAWMKAATEAFF.

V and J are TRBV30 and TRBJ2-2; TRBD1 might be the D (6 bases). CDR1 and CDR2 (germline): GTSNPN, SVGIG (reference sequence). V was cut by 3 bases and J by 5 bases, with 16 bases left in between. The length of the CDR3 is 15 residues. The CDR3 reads CAWRAQGSMTGELFF. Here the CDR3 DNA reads TGTGCCTGGAGGGCTCAGGGGTCGATGACCGGGGAGCTGTTTTTT.

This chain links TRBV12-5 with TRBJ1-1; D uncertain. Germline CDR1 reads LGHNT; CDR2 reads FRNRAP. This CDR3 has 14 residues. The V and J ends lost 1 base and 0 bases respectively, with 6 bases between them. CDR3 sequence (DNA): TGTGCTAGTGGTTTGGGGCAGGTGAACACTGAAGCTTTCTTT. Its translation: CASGLGQVNTEAFF.

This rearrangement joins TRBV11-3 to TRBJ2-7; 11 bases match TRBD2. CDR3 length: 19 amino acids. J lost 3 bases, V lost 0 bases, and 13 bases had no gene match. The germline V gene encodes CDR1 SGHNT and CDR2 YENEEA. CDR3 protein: CASSLDRELAGETFYEQYF. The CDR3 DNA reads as TGTGCCAGCAGCTTAGATCGAGAACTAGCGGGAGAGACATTCTACGAGCAGTACTTC.

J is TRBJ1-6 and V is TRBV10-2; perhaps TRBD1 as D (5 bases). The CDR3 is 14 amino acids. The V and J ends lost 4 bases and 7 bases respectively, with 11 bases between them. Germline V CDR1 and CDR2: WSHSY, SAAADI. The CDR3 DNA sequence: TGCGCCAGCAGTGCGACGGGGGGAAATTCACCCCTCCACTTT. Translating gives CASSATGGNSPLHF.

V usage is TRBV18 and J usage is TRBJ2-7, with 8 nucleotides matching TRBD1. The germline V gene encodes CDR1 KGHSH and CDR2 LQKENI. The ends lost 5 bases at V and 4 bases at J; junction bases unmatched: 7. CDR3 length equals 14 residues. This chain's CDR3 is CASSDGTGGYEQYF. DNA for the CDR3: TGTGCCAGCTCAGACGGGACAGGCGGTTACGAGCAGTACTTC.

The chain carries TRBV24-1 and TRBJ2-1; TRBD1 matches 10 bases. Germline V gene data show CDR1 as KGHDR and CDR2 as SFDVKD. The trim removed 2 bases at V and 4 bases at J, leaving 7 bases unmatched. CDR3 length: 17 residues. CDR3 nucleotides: TGTGCCACCAGTGATTCCGTCGGGACAGGGGATTACAATGAGCAGTTCTTC. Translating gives CATSDSVGTGDYNEQFF.

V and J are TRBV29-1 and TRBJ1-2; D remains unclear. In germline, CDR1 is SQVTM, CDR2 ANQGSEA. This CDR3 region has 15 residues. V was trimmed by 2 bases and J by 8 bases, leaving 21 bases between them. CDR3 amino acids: CSVEHPDSELYGYTF. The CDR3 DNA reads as TGCAGCGTTGAACACCCGGATTCGGAGCTATACGGCTACACCTTC.

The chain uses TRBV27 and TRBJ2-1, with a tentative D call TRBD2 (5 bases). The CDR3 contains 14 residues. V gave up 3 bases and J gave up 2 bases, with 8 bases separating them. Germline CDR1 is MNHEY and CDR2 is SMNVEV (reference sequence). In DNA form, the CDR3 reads TGTGCCAGCAGTTTGGGGAGCCCCTACAATGAGCAGTTCTTC. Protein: CASSLGSPYNEQFF.

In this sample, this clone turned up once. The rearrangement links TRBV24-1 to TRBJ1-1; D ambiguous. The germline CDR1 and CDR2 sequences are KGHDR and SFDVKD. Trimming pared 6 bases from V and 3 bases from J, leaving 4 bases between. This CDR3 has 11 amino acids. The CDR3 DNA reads TGTGCCACCAGTACGGACACTGAAGCTTTCTTT. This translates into CATSTDTEAFF.

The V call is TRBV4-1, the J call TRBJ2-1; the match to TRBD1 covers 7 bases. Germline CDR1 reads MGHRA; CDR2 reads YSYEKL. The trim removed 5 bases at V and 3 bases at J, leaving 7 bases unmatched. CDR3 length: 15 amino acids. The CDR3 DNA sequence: TGCGCCAGCAGCTCACAGGGGCTTGACTACAATGAGCAGTTCTTC. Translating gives CASSSQGLDYNEQFF.

CDR3 in amino acids: CASSIGRQANTIYF. CDR3 bases: TGTGCCAGTAGTATAGGCCGACAGGCGAACACCATATATTTT. The chain uses TRBV19 and TRBJ1-3; possibly TRBD1 for D (6 bases). V lost 1 base and J 7 bases, leaving 11 bases between the germline ends. Germline-derived CDR1 and CDR2 are LNHDA and SQIVND (reference sequence). The CDR3 runs 14 residues. The full variable domain, in which reference TRBV19 and TRBJ1-3 provide the parts outside the CDR3, is DGGITQSPKYLFRKEGQNVTLSCEQNLNHDAMYWYRQDPGQGLRLIYYSQIVNDFQKGDIAEGYSVSREKKESFPLTVTSAQKNPTAFYLCASSIGRQANTIYFGEGSWLTVV.

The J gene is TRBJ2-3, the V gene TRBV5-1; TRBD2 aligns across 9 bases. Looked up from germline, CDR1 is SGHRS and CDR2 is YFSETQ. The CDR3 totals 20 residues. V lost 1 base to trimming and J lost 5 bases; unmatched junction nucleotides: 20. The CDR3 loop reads CASSLRGDETSGRRGDTQYF. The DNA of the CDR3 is TGCGCCAGCAGCTTGCGGGGGGATGAGACTAGCGGACGCCGCGGAGATACGCAGTATTTT. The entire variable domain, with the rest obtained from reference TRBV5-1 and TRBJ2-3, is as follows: KAGVTQTPRYLIKTRGQQVTLSCSPISGHRSVSWYQQTPGQGLQFLFEYFSETQRNKGNFPGRFSGRQFSNSRSEMNVSTLELGDSALYLCASSLRGDETSGRRGDTQYFGPGTRLTVL.